Listed below are T cell receptor beta chains from one sample, sequenced in a study of CD8 T cells in Susac syndrome. TCRdb called the immunoSEQ multiplex PCR reads again in MiXCR, with one record for every CDR3 protein. Among around 150,000 distinct CDR3 sequences listed, around 93% were seen once. Sequenced: CD4+ T cells from PBMCs. The receptors stem from a human donor with Susac syndrome. Both conserved end residues are part of each CDR3. The order of the fields is CDR3 length, J gene, clone size, V gene, D gene, CDR3 protein, CDR3 DNA. The D gene is left open where the match is weak. Not every row has a clone size; where given, it reads once, few, many or a size class.

len: 15
j_gene: TRBJ2-7
abundance: -
v_gene: TRBV2
d_gene: -
CDR3aa: CASSDGSVSSYEQYF
CDR3nt: TGTGCCAGCAGTGACGGATCAGTGAGCTCCTACGAGCAGTACTTC

len: 13
j_gene: TRBJ1-1
abundance: -
v_gene: TRBV30
d_gene: -
CDR3aa: CAWMANANTEAFF
CDR3nt: TGTGCCTGGATGGCCAACGCGAACACTGAAGCTTTCTTT

len: 13
j_gene: TRBJ1-2
abundance: -
v_gene: TRBV25-1
d_gene: TRBD1
CDR3aa: CASTSGQGHGYTF
CDR3nt: TGTGCCAGCACCTCAGGACAGGGTCATGGCTACACCTTC

len: 15
j_gene: TRBJ2-3
abundance: -
v_gene: TRBV28
d_gene: -
CDR3aa: CASRSSGGSTDTQYF
CDR3nt: TGTGCCAGCAGATCTTCCGGGGGCAGCACAGATACGCAGTATTTT

len: 18
j_gene: TRBJ2-6
abundance: -
v_gene: TRBV7-9
d_gene: -
CDR3aa: CASSPRDPGNSGANVLTF
CDR3nt: TGTGCCAGCAGCCCACGGGACCCAGGGAACTCTGGGGCCAACGTCCTGACTTTC

len: 14
j_gene: TRBJ1-5
abundance: once
v_gene: TRBV12-3/TRBV12-4
d_gene: -
CDR3aa: CASSLVGSNQPQHF
CDR3nt: TGTGCCAGCAGTTTAGTAGGTAGCAATCAGCCCCAGCATTTT

len: 14
j_gene: TRBJ1-1
abundance: -
v_gene: TRBV7-9
d_gene: TRBD1
CDR3aa: CASSWGQANTEAFF
CDR3nt: TGTGCCAGCAGTTGGGGACAGGCTAACACTGAAGCTTTCTTT

len: 15
j_gene: TRBJ2-5
abundance: -
v_gene: TRBV20-1
d_gene: TRBD2
CDR3aa: CSASRPSGNQETQYF
CDR3nt: TGCAGTGCGTCAAGGCCTAGCGGAAACCAAGAGACCCAGTACTTC

len: 13
j_gene: TRBJ2-5
abundance: -
v_gene: TRBV7-2
d_gene: -
CDR3aa: CASSAGAGPRKDF
CDR3nt: TGTGCCAGCAGCGCGGGGGCCGGGCCCCGCAAGGACTTC

len: 16
j_gene: TRBJ2-4
abundance: -
v_gene: TRBV15
d_gene: -
CDR3aa: CATSRGRDTAKNIQYF
CDR3nt: TGTGCCACCAGCAGAGGCCGGGACACGGCCAAAAACATTCAGTACTTC

len: 14
j_gene: TRBJ1-4
abundance: -
v_gene: TRBV12-3/TRBV12-4
d_gene: TRBD1
CDR3aa: CASSPDRKVGKLFF
CDR3nt: TGTGCCAGCAGCCCGGACAGGAAGGTCGGAAAACTGTTTTTT

len: 16
j_gene: TRBJ2-1
abundance: -
v_gene: TRBV7-2
d_gene: TRBD2
CDR3aa: CASSSAGTSGSREQFF
CDR3nt: TGTGCCAGCAGCTCCGCCGGGACTAGCGGGTCTAGAGAGCAGTTCTTC

len: 12
j_gene: TRBJ1-1
abundance: -
v_gene: TRBV29-1
d_gene: -
CDR3aa: CSGEEAGTEAFF
CDR3nt: TGCAGCGGGGAAGAGGCGGGCACTGAAGCTTTCTTT

len: 18
j_gene: TRBJ2-2
abundance: -
v_gene: TRBV28
d_gene: TRBD1
CDR3aa: CASSPTRDKGARVGELFF
CDR3nt: TGTGCCAGCAGTCCCACTCGGGACAAGGGGGCCAGGGTCGGGGAGCTGTTTTTT

len: 14
j_gene: TRBJ1-2
abundance: -
v_gene: TRBV4-2
d_gene: -
CDR3aa: CASSSSRANYGYTF
CDR3nt: TGTGCCAGCAGCTCATCTCGAGCTAACTATGGCTACACCTTC

len: 16
j_gene: TRBJ1-6
abundance: -
v_gene: TRBV5-1
d_gene: TRBD1
CDR3aa: CASSVTPGTVMSPLHF
CDR3nt: TGCGCCAGCAGCGTCACCCCCGGGACAGTCATGTCACCCCTCCACTTT

len: 15
j_gene: TRBJ2-5
abundance: -
v_gene: TRBV4-1
d_gene: TRBD2
CDR3aa: CASSQESAGVETQYF
CDR3nt: TGCGCCAGCAGCCAAGAGTCGGCGGGAGTAGAGACCCAGTACTTC

len: 11
j_gene: TRBJ1-5
abundance: -
v_gene: TRBV7-2
d_gene: -
CDR3aa: CASGAVGPQHF
CDR3nt: TGTGCCAGCGGGGCGGTTGGTCCCCAGCATTTT

len: 12
j_gene: TRBJ2-1
abundance: -
v_gene: TRBV12-3/TRBV12-4
d_gene: -
CDR3aa: CASRIADNEQFF
CDR3nt: TGTGCCAGCAGGATAGCGGACAATGAGCAGTTCTTC

len: 16
j_gene: TRBJ2-3
abundance: -
v_gene: TRBV5-6
d_gene: TRBD2
CDR3aa: CASSLGTSGAPDTQYF
CDR3nt: TGTGCCAGCAGCTTGGGGACTAGCGGGGCCCCAGATACGCAGTATTTT

len: 17
j_gene: TRBJ2-1
abundance: -
v_gene: TRBV24-1
d_gene: TRBD1
CDR3aa: CATSDPVGTGGINEQFF
CDR3nt: TGTGCCACCAGTGATCCGGTGGGGACAGGGGGAATCAATGAGCAGTTCTTC

len: 15
j_gene: TRBJ1-2
abundance: -
v_gene: TRBV5-8
d_gene: -
CDR3aa: CASSLMEQTPYGYTF
CDR3nt: TGTGCCAGCAGCTTGATGGAACAAACCCCTTATGGCTACACCTTC

len: 12
j_gene: TRBJ1-2
abundance: -
v_gene: TRBV30
d_gene: -
CDR3aa: CAWSVMWRSYTF
CDR3nt: TGTGCCTGGAGTGTAATGTGGCGGAGCTACACCTTC

len: 15
j_gene: TRBJ1-2
abundance: -
v_gene: TRBV15
d_gene: -
CDR3aa: CATSRGYQANYGYTF
CDR3nt: TGTGCCACCAGCAGAGGATACCAGGCCAACTATGGCTACACCTTC

len: 13
j_gene: TRBJ1-5
abundance: -
v_gene: TRBV4-1
d_gene: -
CDR3aa: CASSQEGSQPQHF
CDR3nt: TGCGCCAGCAGCCAAGAAGGCAGTCAGCCCCAGCATTTT

len: 14
j_gene: TRBJ1-5
abundance: few
v_gene: TRBV2
d_gene: TRBD1
CDR3aa: CASRSGTANQPQHF
CDR3nt: TGTGCCAGCAGATCCGGGACAGCCAATCAGCCCCAGCATTTT

len: 16
j_gene: TRBJ1-5
abundance: -
v_gene: TRBV30
d_gene: TRBD1
CDR3aa: CAWSGKGTGRTQPQHF
CDR3nt: TGTGCCTGGAGTGGGAAGGGGACAGGGAGAACTCAGCCCCAGCATTTT

len: 15
j_gene: TRBJ2-1
abundance: -
v_gene: TRBV20-1
d_gene: TRBD2
CDR3aa: CSARRASGSRDEQFF
CDR3nt: TGCAGTGCTAGAAGGGCTAGCGGGAGTAGAGATGAGCAGTTCTTC

len: 16
j_gene: TRBJ2-2
abundance: -
v_gene: TRBV30
d_gene: TRBD2
CDR3aa: CAWNTRSGRASGELFF
CDR3nt: TGTGCCTGGAACACAAGGAGCGGGAGGGCCTCCGGGGAGCTGTTTTTT

len: 12
j_gene: TRBJ1-4
abundance: -
v_gene: TRBV12-3/TRBV12-4
d_gene: -
CDR3aa: CASSLVGEKLFF
CDR3nt: TGTGCCAGCAGTTTAGTTGGGGAGAAACTGTTTTTT

len: 15
j_gene: TRBJ1-2
abundance: once
v_gene: TRBV9
d_gene: TRBD1
CDR3aa: CASSVNRGLGYGYTF
CDR3nt: TGTGCCAGCAGCGTTAACAGGGGGCTGGGGTATGGCTACACCTTC

len: 16
j_gene: TRBJ2-3
abundance: -
v_gene: TRBV20-1
d_gene: -
CDR3aa: CSATGRQGRSTDTQYF
CDR3nt: TGCAGTGCTACTGGCAGGCAGGGCAGAAGCACAGATACGCAGTATTTT

len: 15
j_gene: TRBJ2-7
abundance: -
v_gene: TRBV25-1
d_gene: -
CDR3aa: CASSASGTRTYEQYF
CDR3nt: TGTGCCAGCAGTGCCTCCGGGACAAGAACCTACGAGCAGTACTTC

len: 16
j_gene: TRBJ1-6
abundance: -
v_gene: TRBV28
d_gene: -
CDR3aa: CASSLYSLGLGSPLHF
CDR3nt: TGTGCCAGCAGTTTATACTCCTTAGGGTTGGGTTCACCCCTCCACTTT

len: 16
j_gene: TRBJ1-5
abundance: once
v_gene: TRBV28
d_gene: -
CDR3aa: CASSLSPWRGTQPQHF
CDR3nt: TGTGCCAGCAGTTTATCCCCCTGGAGGGGGACTCAGCCCCAGCATTTT

len: 15
j_gene: TRBJ2-1
abundance: -
v_gene: TRBV30
d_gene: TRBD2
CDR3aa: CAWNRGASGSNEQFF
CDR3nt: TGTGCCTGGAATCGAGGGGCTAGCGGGAGCAATGAGCAGTTCTTC

len: 14
j_gene: TRBJ1-2
abundance: -
v_gene: TRBV15
d_gene: -
CDR3aa: CATSRDYQDYGYTF
CDR3nt: TGTGCCACCAGCAGAGATTATCAGGACTATGGCTACACCTTC

len: 14
j_gene: TRBJ2-7
abundance: once
v_gene: TRBV7-3
d_gene: -
CDR3aa: CASSYDAARGEQYF
CDR3nt: TGTGCCAGCAGCTATGACGCGGCTAGAGGCGAGCAGTACTTC

len: 15
j_gene: TRBJ2-7
abundance: -
v_gene: TRBV4-1
d_gene: -
CDR3aa: CASSRDRTVSYEQYF
CDR3nt: TGCGCCAGCAGCCGAGATCGGACGGTTTCCTACGAGCAGTACTTC

len: 18
j_gene: TRBJ1-1
abundance: -
v_gene: TRBV5-4
d_gene: TRBD1
CDR3aa: CASSLVTWTGKMNTEAFF
CDR3nt: TGTGCCAGCAGCTTGGTTACTTGGACAGGGAAGATGAACACTGAAGCTTTCTTT

len: 15
j_gene: TRBJ1-1
abundance: -
v_gene: TRBV4-3
d_gene: TRBD1
CDR3aa: CASSHQQGADTEAFF
CDR3nt: TGCGCCAGCAGCCATCAACAGGGGGCGGACACTGAAGCTTTCTTT

len: 15
j_gene: TRBJ1-2
abundance: -
v_gene: TRBV7-3
d_gene: -
CDR3aa: CASSPAGGEAYGYTF
CDR3nt: TGTGCCAGCAGCCCGGCCGGAGGGGAGGCCTATGGCTACACCTTC

len: 15
j_gene: TRBJ2-1
abundance: -
v_gene: TRBV7-2
d_gene: -
CDR3aa: CASSLGWGVYNEQFF
CDR3nt: TGTGCCAGCAGCTTAGGGTGGGGCGTCTACAATGAGCAGTTCTTC

len: 16
j_gene: TRBJ2-1
abundance: -
v_gene: TRBV27
d_gene: TRBD2
CDR3aa: CASSLISSGSSVEQFF
CDR3nt: TGTGCCAGCAGTTTAATTTCTAGCGGGAGTTCCGTTGAGCAGTTCTTC

len: 15
j_gene: TRBJ2-5
abundance: few
v_gene: TRBV4-1
d_gene: -
CDR3aa: CASSQERGGQETQYF
CDR3nt: TGCGCCAGCAGCCAAGAGAGGGGGGGACAAGAGACCCAGTACTTC

len: 13
j_gene: TRBJ1-1
abundance: -
v_gene: TRBV12-3/TRBV12-4
d_gene: -
CDR3aa: CASKYSGNTEAFF
CDR3nt: TGTGCCAGCAAATATTCGGGGAACACTGAAGCTTTCTTT

len: 16
j_gene: TRBJ2-1
abundance: -
v_gene: TRBV20-1
d_gene: -
CDR3aa: CSAREESWGSYNEQFF
CDR3nt: TGCAGTGCTAGAGAAGAGAGCTGGGGGTCCTACAATGAGCAGTTCTTC

len: 13
j_gene: TRBJ2-5
abundance: -
v_gene: TRBV30
d_gene: TRBD1
CDR3aa: CAWQEDRAVTQYF
CDR3nt: TGTGCCTGGCAAGAGGACAGGGCGGTAACCCAGTACTTC

len: 14
j_gene: TRBJ1-1
abundance: once
v_gene: TRBV30
d_gene: -
CDR3aa: CAWSQAGANTEAFF
CDR3nt: TGTGCCTGGAGTCAAGCAGGGGCGAACACTGAAGCTTTCTTT

len: 15
j_gene: TRBJ1-2
abundance: -
v_gene: TRBV9
d_gene: -
CDR3aa: CASSPRLGRNYGYTF
CDR3nt: TGTGCCAGCAGCCCCCGGTTAGGGCGTAACTATGGCTACACCTTC

len: 14
j_gene: TRBJ2-5
abundance: -
v_gene: TRBV30
d_gene: -
CDR3aa: CAWSRGQGVPTQYF
CDR3nt: TGTGCCTGGAGCCGGGGACAAGGGGTACCGACCCAGTACTTC

len: 13
j_gene: TRBJ1-4
abundance: once
v_gene: TRBV29-1
d_gene: -
CDR3aa: CSVRELGGEKLFF
CDR3nt: TGCAGCGTTCGGGAACTAGGAGGGGAAAAACTGTTTTTT

len: 14
j_gene: TRBJ2-5
abundance: -
v_gene: TRBV29-1
d_gene: TRBD1
CDR3aa: CSVDRGQGLETQYF
CDR3nt: TGCAGCGTTGACCGAGGACAGGGGTTGGAGACCCAGTACTTC

len: 12
j_gene: TRBJ1-2
abundance: -
v_gene: TRBV3-1
d_gene: -
CDR3aa: CASSQGFQGYTF
CDR3nt: TGTGCCAGCAGCCAAGGATTTCAGGGCTACACCTTC

len: 12
j_gene: TRBJ2-1
abundance: -
v_gene: TRBV3-1
d_gene: -
CDR3aa: CASSQDRDRLFF
CDR3nt: TGTGCCAGCAGCCAAGATCGGGACCGATTGTTCTTC

len: 13
j_gene: TRBJ1-1
abundance: -
v_gene: TRBV29-1
d_gene: -
CDR3aa: CSVAVSQDTEAFF
CDR3nt: TGCAGCGTTGCCGTATCCCAGGACACTGAAGCTTTCTTT

len: 14
j_gene: TRBJ2-4
abundance: -
v_gene: TRBV2
d_gene: TRBD1
CDR3aa: CASSVTGPKNIQYF
CDR3nt: TGTGCCAGCAGTGTGACAGGGCCTAAAAACATTCAGTACTTC

len: 13
j_gene: TRBJ1-2
abundance: -
v_gene: TRBV6-5
d_gene: -
CDR3aa: CASIASSGRGYTF
CDR3nt: TGTGCCAGCATCGCGAGCTCGGGTAGGGGCTACACCTTC

len: 15
j_gene: TRBJ1-5
abundance: -
v_gene: TRBV2
d_gene: -
CDR3aa: CASSDGTKLHQPQHF
CDR3nt: TGTGCCAGCAGTGACGGGACAAAGCTGCATCAGCCCCAGCATTTT

len: 13
j_gene: TRBJ1-5
abundance: -
v_gene: TRBV29-1
d_gene: -
CDR3aa: CSVELQPNQPQHF
CDR3nt: TGCAGCGTTGAACTACAGCCGAATCAGCCCCAGCATTTT